These 10 T cell receptor beta chains came from one sample sequenced in a study of human T cells and chemical hapten exposure. Time point in this sample: pre-sensitization, week 0. The treatment denotes: therapeutic diphenylcyclopropenone sensitization with weekly scalp DPC. From the RACE reads, TCRdb called clonotypes with MiXCR, one entry per CDR3 protein. This table has about 46,000 distinct CDR3 sequences, 9.4% appearing once. The sequencing here drew on whole blood, taken in connection with sensitization to the hapten diphenylcyclopropenone (DPC). Source of these receptors: a woman between 40 and 50 years old with alopecia areata. Some clones in this sample may be carry-over from other donors' samples.

The chain has TRBV7-6 and TRBJ2-5; D may be TRBD1 (6 bases). Germline V CDR1 and CDR2: SGHVS, FNYEAQ. The V end lost 2 bases, the J end lost 0 bases, and 19 bases lay between the germline ends. The CDR3 sequence is 18 residues long. Here the CDR3 DNA reads TGTGCCAGCAGCTTAACCGGGACACCAGAACTGTACCAAGAGACCCAGTACTTC. Translating gives CASSLTGTPELYQETQYF.

This clonotype was observed at least ten times. The CDR3 loop reads CASSVAGQGSDGYTF. Written as DNA, the CDR3 is TGTGCCAGCAGCGTAGCCGGGCAGGGCAGCGATGGCTACACCTTC. The chain links TRBV9 to TRBJ1-2; D might be TRBD1 (5 bases). CDR3 length equals 15 residues. V was shortened by 0 bases and J by 6 bases, with 15 bases between the two germline ends. Looked up from germline, CDR1 is SGDLS and CDR2 is YYNGEE. The whole variable domain, filled in from reference TRBV9 and TRBJ1-2, reads DSGVTQTPKHLITATGQRVTLRCSPRSGDLSVYWYQQSLDQGLQFLIQYYNGEERAKGNILERFSAQQFPDLHSELNLSSLELGDSALYFCASSVAGQGSDGYTFGSGTRLTVV.

This clonotype was counted at least ten times. The chain employs TRBV6-6 and TRBJ1-5; 8 positions agree with TRBD1. The CDR3 is 15 amino acids. V trimming: 6 bases; J trimming: 4 bases; junction bases outside the gene matches: 8. CDR1 MNHNY and CDR2 SVGAGI come from the germline V gene (reference sequence). The CDR3 DNA sequence: TGTGCCAGCAGCCAAACAGGGGGTAGGAATCAGCCCCAGCATTTT. Amino acids: CASSQTGGRNQPQHF.

This clonotype has only a few counts. This chain joins TRBV11-1 and TRBJ2-7; D may be TRBD2 (6 bases). Germline V gives CDR1 SGHAT, CDR2 FQDESV (reference sequence). The CDR3 is 13 residues long. V lost 6 bases to trimming and J lost 5 bases, with 14 bases between them. In nucleotides, the CDR3 is TGTGCCAGCAGATCGGGACTCCAGGACGAGCAGTACTTC. It translates to CASRSGLQDEQYF.

There are many counts of this clonotype. The chain is built from TRBV4-2 and TRBJ2-7; D may be TRBD1 (6 bases). V lost 0 bases to trimming and J lost 5 bases, with 11 bases between them. The CDR3 totals 14 residues. CDR1 and CDR2 from the germline V gene are LGHNA and YNFKEQ. The CDR3 nucleotides are TGTGCCAGCAGCCAAGATGGGACAAGGAACGAGCAGTACTTC. This codes for CASSQDGTRNEQYF.

This clonotype was seen ten or more times. The chain carries TRBV18 and TRBJ2-1; 8 bases map to TRBD2. The ends lost 7 bases at V and 4 bases at J; junction bases unmatched: 9. The CDR3 contains 15 residues. Per the germline V gene, CDR1 is KGHSH and CDR2 is LQKENI. CDR3 coding DNA: TGTGCCAGCTGCCCGGGAGGGGCGAGTTACAATGAGCAGTTCTTC. Its protein is CASCPGGASYNEQFF.

Regarding this clonotype: As the CDR3 is not closed by the conserved phenylalanine or tryptophan, this likely results from a read error. The gene calls are TRBV28 and TRBJ1-2; D is uncertain. Germline CDR1 is MDHEN and CDR2 is SYDVKM. Deletions cut 3 bases from V and 1 base from J, with 21 bases between. This CDR3 has 18 residues. The CDR3 DNA reads as TGTGCCAGCAGTTTTTTGGGATCACCTCCAGGCAGTAACTATGGCTACACCCTC. Protein: CASSFLGSPPGSNYGYTL.

This clonotype was counted many times. The chain combines TRBV6-6 with TRBJ2-7; D tentatively reads TRBD1 or TRBD2 (5 bases each). This CDR3 contains 14 residues. Trimming removed 10 bases at V and 2 bases at J, with 18 bases between. Germline values: CDR1 MNHNY, CDR2 SVGAGI (reference sequence). The CDR3, as DNA: TGTGCCACCCGAGGGGCTGGCCGAACCTACGAGCAGTACTTC. Translating it yields CATRGAGRTYEQYF.

This clonotype appeared many times. The chain has TRBV7-9 and TRBJ2-5, with a weak D call TRBD1 (7 bases). This CDR3 has 13 residues. CDR1 is SEHNR, CDR2 FQNEAQ, per germline (reference sequence). V lost 8 bases, J lost 2 bases, and 12 bases lay in between. The CDR3, as DNA: TGTGCCAGCGGGGGGACAGCACAAGAGACCCAGTACTTC. Translating it yields CASGGTAQETQYF.

The chain combines TRBV7-3 with TRBJ2-7; D unclear. The ends were cut back, 1 base at V and 3 bases at J, with 7 bases in the middle. Germline values: CDR1 SGHTA, CDR2 FQGTGA. The CDR3 has 13 residues. The DNA of the CDR3 is TGTGCCAGCAGCTTAAAGCACAGCTACGAGCAGTACTTC. Residues: CASSLKHSYEQYF.